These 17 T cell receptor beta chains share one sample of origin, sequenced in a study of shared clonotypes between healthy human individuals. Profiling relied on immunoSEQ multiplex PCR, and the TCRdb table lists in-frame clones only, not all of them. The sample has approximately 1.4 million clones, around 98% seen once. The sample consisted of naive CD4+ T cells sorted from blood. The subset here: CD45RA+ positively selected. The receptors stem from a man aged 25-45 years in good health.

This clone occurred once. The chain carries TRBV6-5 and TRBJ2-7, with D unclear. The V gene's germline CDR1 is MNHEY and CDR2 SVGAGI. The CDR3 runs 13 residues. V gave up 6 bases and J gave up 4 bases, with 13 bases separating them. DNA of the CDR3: TGTGCCAGCAGAGAGACCGTCCAATACGAGCAGTACTTC. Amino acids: CASRETVQYEQYF.

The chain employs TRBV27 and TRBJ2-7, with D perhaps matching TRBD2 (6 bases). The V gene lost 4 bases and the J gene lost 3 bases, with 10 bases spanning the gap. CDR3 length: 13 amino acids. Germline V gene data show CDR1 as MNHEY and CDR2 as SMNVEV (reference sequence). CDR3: CASSSSGGYEQYF. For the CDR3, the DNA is TGTGCCAGCAGTTCCTCCGGGGGCTACGAGCAGTACTTC.

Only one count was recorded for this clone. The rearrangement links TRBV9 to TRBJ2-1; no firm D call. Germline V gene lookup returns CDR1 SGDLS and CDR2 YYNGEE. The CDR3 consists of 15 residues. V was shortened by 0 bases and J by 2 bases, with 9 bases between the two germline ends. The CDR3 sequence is CASSVVADPYNEQFF. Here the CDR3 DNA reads TGTGCCAGCAGCGTAGTGGCGGACCCCTACAATGAGCAGTTCTTC.

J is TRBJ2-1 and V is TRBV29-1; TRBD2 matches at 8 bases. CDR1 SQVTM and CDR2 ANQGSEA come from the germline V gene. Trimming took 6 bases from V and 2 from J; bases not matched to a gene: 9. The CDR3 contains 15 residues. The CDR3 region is CSVKGSGSPYNEQFF. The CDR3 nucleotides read TGCAGCGTAAAAGGGAGCGGGAGCCCCTACAATGAGCAGTTCTTC.

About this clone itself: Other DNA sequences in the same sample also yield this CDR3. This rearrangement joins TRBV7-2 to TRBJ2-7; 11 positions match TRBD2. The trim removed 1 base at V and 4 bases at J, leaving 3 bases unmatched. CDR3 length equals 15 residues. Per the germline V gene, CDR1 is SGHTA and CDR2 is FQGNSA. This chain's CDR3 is CASSLELAGVYEQYF. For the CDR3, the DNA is TGTGCCAGCAGCTTAGAACTAGCGGGAGTTTACGAGCAGTACTTC. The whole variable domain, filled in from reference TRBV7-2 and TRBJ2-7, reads GAGVSQSPSNKVTEKGKDVELRCDPISGHTALYWYRQSLGQGLEFLIYFQGNSAPDKSGLPSDRFSAERTGGSVSTLTIQRTQQEDSAVYLCASSLELAGVYEQYFGPGTRLTVT.

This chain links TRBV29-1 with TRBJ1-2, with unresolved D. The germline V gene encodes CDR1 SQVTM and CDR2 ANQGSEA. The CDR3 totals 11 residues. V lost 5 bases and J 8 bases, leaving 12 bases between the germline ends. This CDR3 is CSVRPFGGYTF. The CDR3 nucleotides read TGCAGCGTTCGCCCCTTCGGAGGCTACACCTTC.

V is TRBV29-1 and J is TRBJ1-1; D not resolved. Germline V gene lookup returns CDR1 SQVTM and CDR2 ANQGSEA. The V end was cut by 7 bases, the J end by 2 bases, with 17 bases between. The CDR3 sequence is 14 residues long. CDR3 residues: CSGTRTMLNTEAFF. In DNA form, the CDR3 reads TGCAGCGGTACCCGCACAATGCTCAACACTGAAGCTTTCTTT.

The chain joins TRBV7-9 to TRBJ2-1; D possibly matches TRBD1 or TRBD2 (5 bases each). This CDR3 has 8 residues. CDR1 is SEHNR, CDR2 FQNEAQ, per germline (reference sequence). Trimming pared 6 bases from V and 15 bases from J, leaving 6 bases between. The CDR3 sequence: CASSGGFF. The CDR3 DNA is TGTGCCAGCAGTGGGGGGTTCTTC.

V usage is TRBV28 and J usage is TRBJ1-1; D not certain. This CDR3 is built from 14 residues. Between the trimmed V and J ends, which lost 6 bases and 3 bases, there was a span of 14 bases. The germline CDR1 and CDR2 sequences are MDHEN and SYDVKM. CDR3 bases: TGTGCCAGCAGAGTGGGCCTGAGCTACACTGAAGCTTTCTTT. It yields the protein CASRVGLSYTEAFF.

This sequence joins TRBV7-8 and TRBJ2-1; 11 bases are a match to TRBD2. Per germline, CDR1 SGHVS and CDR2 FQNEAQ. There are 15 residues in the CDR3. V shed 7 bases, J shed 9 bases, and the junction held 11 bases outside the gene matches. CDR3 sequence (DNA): TGTGCCAGCATCCTCGGGCTAGCGGGAGGTAGTGAGCAGTTCTTC. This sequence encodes CASILGLAGGSEQFF.

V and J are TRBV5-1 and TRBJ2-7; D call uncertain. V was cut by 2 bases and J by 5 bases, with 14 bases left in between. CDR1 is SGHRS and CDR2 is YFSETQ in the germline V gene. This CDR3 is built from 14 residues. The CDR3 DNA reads TGCGCCAGCAGCTTTTTACCATTGGGCAACGAGCAGTACTTC. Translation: CASSFLPLGNEQYF.

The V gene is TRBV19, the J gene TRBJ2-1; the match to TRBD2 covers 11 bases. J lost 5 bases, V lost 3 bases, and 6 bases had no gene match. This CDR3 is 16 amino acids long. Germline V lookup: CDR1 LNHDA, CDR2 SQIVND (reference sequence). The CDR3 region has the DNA TGTGCCAGTAGTATCATGATAGCGGGAGGGCACAATGAGCAGTTCTTC. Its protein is CASSIMIAGGHNEQFF.

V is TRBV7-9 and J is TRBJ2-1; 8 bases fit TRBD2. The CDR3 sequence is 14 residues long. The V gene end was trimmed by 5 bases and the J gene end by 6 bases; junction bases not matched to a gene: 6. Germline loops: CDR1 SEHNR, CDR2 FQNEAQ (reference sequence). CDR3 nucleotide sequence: TGTGCCAGCAGCACCCGCGGGAGGTCCAATGAGCAGTTCTTC. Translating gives CASSTRGRSNEQFF.

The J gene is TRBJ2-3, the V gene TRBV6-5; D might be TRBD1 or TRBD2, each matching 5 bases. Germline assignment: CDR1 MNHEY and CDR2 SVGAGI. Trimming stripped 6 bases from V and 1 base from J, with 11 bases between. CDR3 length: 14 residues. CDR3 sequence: CASRSLGGTDTQYF. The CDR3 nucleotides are TGTGCCAGCAGATCCCTGGGGGGCACAGATACGCAGTATTTT.

The CDR3 loop is CASSSTGIQNTEAFF. CDR3 nucleotides: TGCGCCAGCAGCTCCACAGGGATCCAGAACACTGAAGCTTTCTTT. This chain joins TRBV5-1 and TRBJ1-1; TRBD1 might be the D (6 bases). Trimming left V 3 bases short and J 1 base short, with 13 bases between. The CDR3 consists of 15 residues. CDR1 and CDR2 from the germline V gene are SGHRS and YFSETQ.

CDR3 coding DNA: TGTGCCAGCAGCCTTCGACAGTCGGACTACAATGAGCAGTTCTTC. This gives the protein CASSLRQSDYNEQFF. The rearrangement joins TRBV11-2 to TRBJ2-1, with D perhaps TRBD1 (5 bases). V lost 5 bases and J lost 3, with 14 bases in between. Germline CDR1 SGHAT, CDR2 FQNNGV. This CDR3 is built from 15 residues. The variable domain in full, completed from reference TRBV11-2 and TRBJ2-1, reads EAGVAQSPRYKIIEKRQSVAFWCNPISGHATLYWYQQILGQGPKLLIQFQNNGVVDDSQLPKDRFSAERLKGVDSTLKIQPAKLEDSAVYLCASSLRQSDYNEQFFGPGTRLTVL.

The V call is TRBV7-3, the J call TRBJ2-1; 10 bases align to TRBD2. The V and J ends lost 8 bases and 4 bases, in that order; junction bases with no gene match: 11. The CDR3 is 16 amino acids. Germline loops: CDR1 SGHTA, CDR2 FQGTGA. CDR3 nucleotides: TGTGCCAGCGGCCAAGCGGGAGGGCCTCGGTACAATGAGCAGTTCTTC. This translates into CASGQAGGPRYNEQFF.